The next 24 T cell receptor beta chains were all read from a single sample in a study of T cell responses to AZD1222 COVID-19 vaccine. Generated by immunoSEQ multiplex PCR, the TCRdb table keeps only in-frame clones and is missing some. The repertoire holds about 140,000 clones, with 90% to 95% as singletons. The specimen comprised peripheral blood, sampled 28 days after the second AZD1222 dose. Source of these receptors: an adult who received the AZD1222 COVID-19 vaccine.

V is TRBV5-1 and J is TRBJ2-1; D ambiguous. The CDR3 sequence is 17 residues long. Per the germline V gene, CDR1 is SGHRS and CDR2 is YFSETQ. The V gene lost 3 bases and the J gene lost 11 bases, with 27 bases spanning the gap. Written as DNA, the CDR3 is TGCGCCAGCAGCTCCCCGAATCTCGGCACCGGAAAGAAGCAGCAGTTCTTC. As protein: CASSSPNLGTGKKQQFF.

This chain joins TRBV27 and TRBJ2-1, with D unclear. Trimming left V 4 bases short and J 0 bases short, with 7 bases between. Looked up from germline, CDR1 is MNHEY and CDR2 is SMNVEV (reference sequence). The CDR3 is 14 amino acids. As DNA, the CDR3 is TGTGCCAGCAGTTGGGCGAGCTCCTACAATGAGCAGTTCTTC. Translated, it gives CASSWASSYNEQFF.

J is TRBJ1-3 and V is TRBV4-3, with 9 bases fitting TRBD1. Per the germline V gene, CDR1 is LGHNA and CDR2 is YSLEER. The CDR3 is 16 residues long. V was clipped by 3 bases and J by 2 bases; unmatched bases: 5. Here the CDR3 DNA reads TGCGCCAGCAGCCATGACGACAGGGGGACTGGAAACACCATATATTTT. Translation: CASSHDDRGTGNTIYF.

This clone appeared a single time. The rearrangement joins TRBV19 to TRBJ1-1; perhaps TRBD1 as D (5 bases). The CDR3 totals 15 residues. The germline gives CDR1 LNHDA, CDR2 SQIVND (reference sequence). V shed 7 bases and J shed 2 bases, with 17 bases lying between them. Here the CDR3 DNA reads TGTGCCAGTAAGGGGTATGACACCCGAAACACTGAAGCTTTCTTT. Protein product: CASKGYDTRNTEAFF.

V and J are TRBV2 and TRBJ1-5; D gene uncertain. Germline V gene lookup returns CDR1 SNHLY and CDR2 FYNNEI. The CDR3 is made up of 13 amino acids. V was pared by 5 bases and J by 4 bases, with 9 bases between. This CDR3 is CASSLSPNQPQHF. The CDR3 DNA reads TGTGCCAGCAGTTTGTCTCCTAATCAGCCCCAGCATTTT.

In nucleotides, the CDR3 is TGCGCCAGCAGCTTTAACAGCAACTCCTACGAGCAGTACTTC. Protein sequence: CASSFNSNSYEQYF. The chain carries TRBV5-1 and TRBJ2-7; D gene unclear. The ends were cut back, 2 bases at V and 0 bases at J, with 9 bases in the middle. This CDR3 comprises 14 residues. The germline V gene encodes CDR1 SGHRS and CDR2 YFSETQ.

V usage is TRBV10-3 and J usage is TRBJ2-7; 8 nucleotides line up with TRBD1. CDR1 and CDR2 from the germline V gene are ENHRY and SYGVKD. V lost 0 bases to trimming and J lost 6 bases; unmatched junction nucleotides: 10. CDR3 length: 16 residues. The CDR3 sequence is CAISESMSQGASEQYF. The CDR3 DNA reads as TGTGCCATCAGTGAGTCGATGTCGCAGGGGGCGTCCGAGCAGTACTTC.

The chain carries TRBV21-1 and TRBJ1-5. TRBV21-1 corresponds to a pseudogene. The CDR3 sequence is 13 residues long. The CDR3 loop is CASGGRGNQPQHF. CDR3 in DNA: TGTGCCAGCGGGGGAAGAGGCAATCAGCCCCAGCATTTT.

The chain links TRBV9 to TRBJ1-4; D uncertain. Germline loops: CDR1 SGDLS, CDR2 YYNGEE. Trimming took off 0 bases at V and 5 bases at J, with 8 bases between the two ends. There are 14 residues in the CDR3. The DNA for the CDR3 is TGTGCCAGCAGCGTAGGGCGAGGGAATGAAAAACTGTTTTTT. As protein: CASSVGRGNEKLFF.

This chain uses TRBV18 with TRBJ2-5, with TRBD1 matching 7 bases. There are 14 residues in the CDR3. Trimming at V came to 4 bases and at J to 5 bases, leaving 7 bases not matched to a gene. The germline V gene encodes CDR1 KGHSH and CDR2 LQKENI. The CDR3 spells CASSLTGAGETQYF. As DNA, the CDR3 is TGTGCCAGCTCACTTACAGGGGCAGGGGAGACCCAGTACTTC.

The sample holds one count of this clone. This chain links TRBV4-3 with TRBJ1-2; D uncertain. The CDR3 length is 17 residues. Germline CDR1 LGHNA, CDR2 YSLEER. Trimming shortened V by 0 bases and J by 4 bases, and 18 bases separated the two germline ends. CDR3 nucleotides: TGCGCCAGCAGCCAAGATATCAGCAGGACGCCCACCTATGGCTACACCTTC. Protein: CASSQDISRTPTYGYTF.

This clone appeared once. The chain links TRBV4-3 to TRBJ1-2, with a weak D call TRBD1 (6 bases). Germline V gene lookup returns CDR1 LGHNA and CDR2 YSLEER. Between the trimmed V and J ends, which lost 0 bases and 7 bases, there was a span of 18 bases. This CDR3 is built from 16 residues. The CDR3 reads CASSQDRSSGGFGYTF. The CDR3 DNA is TGCGCCAGCAGCCAAGATCGCTCCAGCGGGGGCTTTGGCTACACCTTC.

This rearrangement joins TRBV6-5 to TRBJ1-6; D call uncertain. The CDR3 has 15 residues. Germline V gives CDR1 MNHEY, CDR2 SVGAGI. V gave up 2 bases and J gave up 7 bases, with 12 bases separating them. In nucleotides, the CDR3 is TGTGCCAGCAGTTACGGGTTGATCGGGAATTCACCCCTCCACTTT. Its translation: CASSYGLIGNSPLHF.

The DNA for the CDR3 is TGTGCCAGCACCTCAAGGACAGGGGAGGTTTTCGACTATGGCTACACCTTC. Its translation: CASTSRTGEVFDYGYTF. The rearrangement joins TRBV27 to TRBJ1-2, with 9 bases lining up with TRBD1. The germline gives CDR1 MNHEY, CDR2 SMNVEV (reference sequence). This CDR3 is built from 17 residues. The ends lost 7 bases at V and 3 bases at J; junction bases unmatched: 15.

The chain has TRBV19 and TRBJ2-5; 7 nucleotides line up with TRBD1. The V segment lost 4 bases and the J segment 1 base; nucleotides outside the gene matches: 3. The CDR3 is 14 residues long. The germline CDR1 and CDR2 sequences are LNHDA and SQIVND (reference sequence). The chain's CDR3 is CASSSTGVQETQYF. The CDR3 region has the DNA TGTGCCAGTAGTAGTACAGGGGTCCAAGAGACCCAGTACTTC. Full variable domain (outside the CDR3, taken from reference TRBV19 and TRBJ2-5): DGGITQSPKYLFRKEGQNVTLSCEQNLNHDAMYWYRQDPGQGLRLIYYSQIVNDFQKGDIAEGYSVSREKKESFPLTVTSAQKNPTAFYLCASSSTGVQETQYFGPGTRLLVL.

As regards this clone: At one of its ends the junction is not consistent with the germline gene, which may arise from a read error. The rearrangement joins TRBV20-1 to TRBJ1-1, with D tentatively TRBD1 (6 bases). The CDR3 length is 9 residues. The germline V gene has CDR1 DFQATT and CDR2 SNEGSKA (reference sequence). The CDR3 sequence: CSAREQDSF. In nucleotides, the CDR3 is TGCAGTGCTAGAGAGCAGGACAGCTTT.

The chain recombines TRBV4-2 with TRBJ1-1, with D tentatively TRBD1 (6 bases). The CDR3 spans 15 residues. Between the trimmed V and J ends, which lost 0 bases and 3 bases, there was a span of 11 bases. Germline lookup yields CDR1 LGHNA and CDR2 YNFKEQ. The CDR3 nucleotides read TGTGCCAGCAGCCAAGAGGGGGGCGGGTACACTGAAGCTTTCTTT. Amino acids: CASSQEGGGYTEAFF.

This rearrangement joins TRBV10-3 to TRBJ2-1; D possibly corresponds to TRBD2 (6 bases). With 3 bases removed from V and 2 bases from J, the gap between germline ends came to 11 bases. CDR3 length: 15 residues. Germline-derived CDR1 and CDR2 are ENHRY and SYGVKD. Here the CDR3 reads CAISDRRGPYNEQFF. In DNA, the CDR3 is TGTGCCATCAGTGACCGGCGGGGCCCCTACAATGAGCAGTTCTTC.

The chain employs TRBV7-9 and TRBJ2-1; no firm D call. V lost 8 bases and J 7 bases, leaving 12 bases between the germline ends. Per germline, CDR1 SEHNR and CDR2 FQNEAQ (reference sequence). The CDR3 consists of 12 residues. The CDR3 spells CASALGPNEQFF. DNA of the CDR3: TGTGCCAGCGCCTTAGGGCCGAATGAGCAGTTCTTC.

The gene calls are TRBV9 and TRBJ2-1; a weak D match, TRBD2 (5 bases). The CDR3 is 15 amino acids. Trimming pared 0 bases from V and 4 bases from J, leaving 11 bases between. Germline V lookup: CDR1 SGDLS, CDR2 YYNGEE. The CDR3 is CASSVGTGTYNEQFF. As DNA, the CDR3 is TGTGCCAGCAGCGTAGGAACGGGAACGTACAATGAGCAGTTCTTC.

The chain employs TRBV28 and TRBJ2-3, with D perhaps TRBD1 or TRBD2 (6 bases each). V shed 6 bases and J shed 5 bases, with 15 bases lying between them. CDR1 and CDR2 from the germline V gene are MDHEN and SYDVKM. This CDR3 region has 14 residues. The CDR3 DNA is TGTGCCAGCAGGGCCGAGGGGGGCGGAGATACGCAGTATTTT. Protein: CASRAEGGGDTQYF.

The chain couples TRBV13 to TRBJ2-6; 10 bases agree with TRBD1. This CDR3 is built from 17 residues. In germline, CDR1 is PRHDT, CDR2 FYEKMQ (reference sequence). Losses at the gene ends were 6 bases for V and 4 bases for J; bases not matched to a gene: 9. CDR3 loop: CASSLGTGVSGANVLTF. The CDR3 region has the DNA TGTGCCAGCAGTCTTGGGACAGGGGTTTCCGGGGCCAACGTCCTGACTTTC.

The genes are TRBV7-9 and TRBJ2-7; D might be TRBD2 (6 bases). Germline V CDR1 and CDR2: SEHNR, FQNEAQ (reference sequence). The CDR3 is 13 residues long. V lost 6 bases and J lost 7, with 16 bases in between. The CDR3 DNA reads as TGTGCCAGCAGTTACGACGGGACTGGGGAGCAGTACTTC. Its translation is CASSYDGTGEQYF.

This chain uses TRBV18 with TRBJ1-1; no definite D call. This CDR3 is 15 amino acids long. Per germline, CDR1 KGHSH and CDR2 LQKENI. Deletions cut 0 bases from V and 1 base from J, with 9 bases between. The CDR3 is CASSPPVMQNTEAFF. The CDR3 DNA sequence: TGTGCCAGCTCACCACCTGTGATGCAGAACACTGAAGCTTTCTTT.